Shown below are 8 T cell receptor beta chains from a single sample sequenced in a study of cytomegalovirus exposure and HLA in healthy donors. The repertoire was sequenced with immunoSEQ multiplex PCR; TCRdb's copy has only in-frame clones and lacks some. Here the sample spans some 140,000 clones, 80% to 90% being singletons. The sample comprised PBMCs. These receptor sequences come from a man younger than 35 in good health and CMV-seronegative.

The sample holds one count of this clone. The chain has TRBV5-1 and TRBJ2-5; TRBD2 aligns across 7 bases. V shed 0 bases, J shed 2 bases, and the junction held 4 bases outside the gene matches. Germline V gene sequence: CDR1 SGHRS, CDR2 YFSETQ. The CDR3 is 15 residues long. DNA for the CDR3: TGCGCCAGCAGCTTGGACGGGGGGTCTCAAGAGACCCAGTACTTC. Amino acid sequence: CASSLDGGSQETQYF.

This clone showed up just a few times. The chain joins TRBV18 to TRBJ1-2, with 9 positions matching TRBD1. The CDR3 covers 15 residues. The ends lost 1 base at V and 6 bases at J; junction bases unmatched: 6. Germline V CDR1 and CDR2: KGHSH, LQKENI. The CDR3 region has the DNA TGTGCCAGCTCACCACTGGGGGACAGGGATGATGGCTACACCTTC. Translation gives CASSPLGDRDDGYTF.

The V gene is TRBV14, the J gene TRBJ2-1; no firm D call. V shed 3 bases and J shed 13 bases, with 10 bases lying between them. Germline assignment: CDR1 SGHDN and CDR2 FVKESK. This CDR3 contains 11 residues. This CDR3 reads CASSHGLYQFF. The CDR3, as DNA: TGTGCCAGCAGCCATGGGCTGTATCAGTTCTTC.

This clone appeared a few times. The chain employs TRBV7-9 and TRBJ2-1, with D possibly being TRBD2 (5 bases). V was cut by 3 bases and J by 1 base, with 10 bases left in between. Germline V CDR1 and CDR2: SEHNR, FQNEAQ (reference sequence). This CDR3 is 15 amino acids long. CDR3 coding DNA: TGTGCCAGCAGCTTCACTAGTAGTTCCTACAATGAGCAGTTCTTC. The encoded protein is CASSFTSSSYNEQFF.

This chain connects TRBV5-1 to TRBJ2-7, with a weak D call TRBD2 (7 bases). V was shortened by 0 bases and J by 3 bases, with 10 bases between the two germline ends. The CDR3 totals 14 residues. Germline V gene data show CDR1 as SGHRS and CDR2 as YFSETQ. The CDR3: CASSLGRGGYEQYF. CDR3 coding DNA: TGCGCCAGCAGCTTGGGTAGGGGGGGCTACGAGCAGTACTTC.

The V call is TRBV27, the J call TRBJ1-1, with no clear D. CDR3 size: 19 residues. Trimming took off 2 bases at V and 3 bases at J, with 25 bases between the two ends. Germline V CDR1 and CDR2: MNHEY, SMNVEV (reference sequence). DNA for the CDR3: TGTGCCAGCAGTTTAGTTGGAGGTGTGTCTCCTACCACTGACACTGAAGCTTTCTTT. Its protein product is CASSLVGGVSPTTDTEAFF.

The CDR3 coding sequence is TGTGCCACCAGCGCGCGGGCGGCGGAGCAGTTCTTC. Encoded protein: CATSARAAEQFF. This chain links TRBV15 with TRBJ2-1, with D perhaps matching TRBD2 (5 bases). In germline, CDR1 is LNHNV, CDR2 YYDKDF (reference sequence). V lost 5 bases and J lost 10, with 12 bases in between. The CDR3 consists of 12 residues.

A word on this clone: This specimen includes other DNA sequences encoding the same CDR3. The chain combines TRBV6-1 with TRBJ2-7; D possibly corresponds to TRBD1 (5 bases). Looked up from germline, CDR1 is MNHNS and CDR2 is SASEGT. CDR3 length equals 13 residues. The ends were cut back, 2 bases at V and 3 bases at J, with 8 bases in the middle. The CDR3 is CASSEQGSYEQYF. CDR3 nucleotide sequence: TGTGCCAGCAGTGAACAGGGAAGCTACGAGCAGTACTTC.